This T cell receptor beta chain derives from a study of blood T cell repertoires in COVID-19. The method was immunoSEQ multiplex PCR; TCRdb's version includes in-frame clones alone and lacks a portion of them. The data hold about 250,000 clones, with over 70% observed a single time. Trimming removed 5 bases at V and 0 bases at J, with 8 bases between. The CDR3 totals 13 residues. Germline CDR1 reads SEHNR; CDR2 reads FQNEAQ (reference sequence). The TCR was taken from a woman older than 75 with acute or convalescent COVID-19. V usage is TRBV7-9 and J usage is TRBJ2-7; D call uncertain. The specimen sequenced was peripheral blood. CDR3 nucleotide sequence: TGTGCCAGCAGCGCCGCCAGCTCCTACGAGCAGTACTTC. Translating gives CASSAASSYEQYF.